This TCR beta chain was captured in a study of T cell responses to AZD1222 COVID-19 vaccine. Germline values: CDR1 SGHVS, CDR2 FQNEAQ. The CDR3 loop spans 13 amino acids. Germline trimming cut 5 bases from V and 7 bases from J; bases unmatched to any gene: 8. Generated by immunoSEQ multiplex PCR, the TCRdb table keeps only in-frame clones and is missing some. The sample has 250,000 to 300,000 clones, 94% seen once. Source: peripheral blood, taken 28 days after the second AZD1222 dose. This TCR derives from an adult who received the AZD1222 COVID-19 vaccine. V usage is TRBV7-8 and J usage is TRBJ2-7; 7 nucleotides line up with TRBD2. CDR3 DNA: TGTGCCAGCAGCCGGGCGGGGGATGGGGAGCAGTACTTC. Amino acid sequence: CASSRAGDGEQYF. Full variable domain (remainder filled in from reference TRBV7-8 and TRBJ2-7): GAGVSQSPRYKVAKRGQDVALRCDPISGHVSLFWYQQALGQGPEFLTYFQNEAQLDKSGLPSDRFFAERPEGSVSTLKIQRTQQEDSAVYLCASSRAGDGEQYFGPGTRLTVT.